This TCR beta chain is drawn from a study of regulatory T cells in long-lasting Graves disease. As for the study in general: Treatment with antithyroid drugs for over 5 years, together with positive TSH receptor antibodies, meant persistent Graves' disease. Findings of the study overall: Gene preferences differed: TRBV28, TRBJ1-2, TRBJ2-5 in persistent cases. Patients with persistent disease shared 2,500 or so public clonotypes, outpacing the roughly 870 shared by new patients.

Germline CDR1 and CDR2: SGHDT and YYEEEE. V lost 4 bases and J 2 bases, leaving 12 bases between the germline ends. The CDR3 is made up of 14 amino acids. This clonotype was observed many times. Its target is unknown. The time point was: persistent/refractory GD, antithyroid drugs over 5 years with positive TRAb. The TCR library used RNA extracted from PBMCs. Graves' disease diagnosis followed American Thyroid Association guidelines. Through Arm-PCR of CDR3 regions and iRepertoire HTBI primers, TCR beta libraries were built. TCRdb re-called the multiplex PCR reads through MiXCR, storing one row per CDR3 protein. Altogether 400,000 to 500,000 distinct CDR3 sequences are present, around 21% being singletons, with the ten largest covering 6.5% to 8%.

J is TRBJ1-2 and V is TRBV5-6; no clear D. This TCR was recovered from a female donor with Graves disease. The material sequenced was peripheral blood mononuclear cells (PBMCs), taken when the disease was refractory, from a patient treated with antithyroid drugs. The CDR3, as DNA: TGTGCCAGCAGCCAACGGACGGAAAACTATGGCTACACCTTC. It translates to CASSQRTENYGYTF. The variable domain in full, with the rest retrieved from reference TRBV5-6 and TRBJ1-2, is DAGVTQSPTHLIKTRGQQVTLRCSPKSGHDTVSWYQQALGQGPQFIFQYYEEEERQRGNFPDRFSGHQFPNYSSELNVNALLLGDSALYLCASSQRTENYGYTFGSGTRLTVV.